The 23 T cell receptor beta chains in this list originate from one sample, sequenced in a study of beta chain features in type 1 diabetes. Study observations and caveats: Shorter TCRB CDR3s, moderately but significantly so, were found in Type 1 diabetes patients in all four CD4+ subsets.

The antigens for these receptors are not known. Reverse transcription of all isolated RNA meant that expressed TCRB transcripts were sequenced. Clones were sequenced by immunoSEQ multiplex PCR, and TCRdb holds only the in-frame ones, with some missing. The table has 640,000 or so clones, over 12% seen once; the top ten hold just under 0.04%. Sequences were obtained from naive CD4+ T cells from blood. These receptors all come from a man younger than 35 with type 1 diabetes.

The rearrangement links TRBV29-1 to TRBJ2-2; 9 bases agree with TRBD2. The CDR3 is 14 amino acids. V trimming: 6 bases; J trimming: 3 bases; junction bases outside the gene matches: 5. The germline V gene encodes CDR1 SQVTM and CDR2 ANQGSEA. The CDR3 reads CSVESGGYTGELFF. The CDR3 DNA is TGCAGCGTGGAGAGCGGGGGGTACACCGGGGAGCTGTTTTTT.

The chain links TRBV6-1 to TRBJ2-1; a weak D match, TRBD1 (5 bases). Between the trimmed V and J ends, which lost 6 bases and 7 bases, there was a span of 16 bases. Looked up from germline, CDR1 is MNHNS and CDR2 is SASEGT. CDR3 length: 14 residues. CDR3 residues: CASRDIIRRNEQFF. The CDR3 DNA reads TGTGCCAGCAGGGACATTATCCGGAGAAATGAGCAGTTCTTC.

There are a few counts of this clone. This chain uses TRBV30 with TRBJ2-3; 9 nucleotides line up with TRBD2. CDR1 and CDR2 (germline): GTSNPN, SVGIG (reference sequence). J gave up 11 bases and V 5 bases, and 8 bases lay outside the gene matches. CDR3 length: 12 amino acids. DNA of the CDR3: TGTGCCTGGGGCGTCGGAGCGGGGGGGCAGTATTTT. It is translated as CAWGVGAGGQYF.

A few counts support this clone. The J gene is TRBJ1-2, the V gene TRBV27; D is undetermined. V dropped 3 bases and J dropped 0 bases, with 8 bases sitting between them. Germline-derived CDR1 and CDR2 are MNHEY and SMNVEV (reference sequence). The CDR3 is 14 residues long. The CDR3 region has the DNA TGTGCCAGCAGTTTCAATGGTCCTAACTATGGCTACACCTTC. Protein product: CASSFNGPNYGYTF.

There are a few counts of this clone. The chain uses TRBV9 and TRBJ2-1; TRBD2 matches at 8 bases. Germline V gene sequence: CDR1 SGDLS, CDR2 YYNGEE. V shed 0 bases and J 7 bases; nucleotides not matched to a gene: 9. This CDR3 is 16 amino acids long. Written as DNA, the CDR3 is TGTGCCAGCAGCGTAGCTCTCAAGCGGGAGAGTAATGAGCAGTTCTTC. This sequence encodes CASSVALKRESNEQFF.

This CDR3 is CASIRSGGAPPTDTQYF. The CDR3 DNA reads as TGTGCCAGCATAAGGAGCGGGGGGGCTCCACCAACAGATACGCAGTATTTT. The genes are TRBV28 and TRBJ2-3; 10 bases fit TRBD2. Germline CDR1 is MDHEN and CDR2 is SYDVKM. This CDR3 has 17 residues. Trimming cost V 7 bases and J 3 bases; bases outside gene matches: 13.

This clone was detected only a few times. The chain is built from TRBV29-1 and TRBJ1-1, with D perhaps TRBD1 (6 bases). The V and J ends lost 0 bases and 1 base respectively, with 12 bases between them. Germline V gene lookup returns CDR1 SQVTM and CDR2 ANQGSEA. This CDR3 contains 15 residues. The CDR3 DNA reads as TGCAGCGTTGAAGATCGGCACAGGGCGAACACTGAAGCTTTCTTT. It codes for CSVEDRHRANTEAFF. The full variable domain, rest sourced from reference TRBV29-1 and TRBJ1-1, is SAVISQKPSRDICQRGTSLTIQCQVDSQVTMMFWYRQQPGQSLTLIATANQGSEATYESGFVIDKFPISRPNLTFSTLTVSNMSPEDSSIYLCSVEDRHRANTEAFFGQGTRLTVV.

This sequence joins TRBV30 and TRBJ1-1; 8 bases match TRBD1. Per germline, CDR1 GTSNPN and CDR2 SVGIG (reference sequence). The trim removed 7 bases at V and 6 bases at J, leaving 7 bases unmatched. This CDR3 has 12 residues. The CDR3 DNA follows: TGTGCCTTTACAGGGGGTAAGTCTGAAGCTTTCTTT. It translates to CAFTGGKSEAFF.

This clone was counted between two and nine times. The rearrangement joins TRBV21-1 to TRBJ1-2. TRBV21-1 is a documented pseudogene. The length of the CDR3 is 12 residues. In DNA form, the CDR3 reads TGTGCCAGCAGCAAAGAGGCAGATGGCTACACCTTC. Translation: CASSKEADGYTF.

J is TRBJ1-2 and V is TRBV9, with D unclear. Trimming took off 2 bases at V and 13 bases at J, with 12 bases between the two ends. CDR3 length: 11 residues. The germline gives CDR1 SGDLS, CDR2 YYNGEE. CDR3 DNA sequence: TGTGCCAGCAGCGTCGCCAGCCCCCCCACCTTC. It encodes CASSVASPPTF.

The V and J genes are TRBV5-4 and TRBJ1-1; TRBD1 aligns across 9 bases. This CDR3 comprises 15 residues. CDR1 and CDR2 from the germline V gene are SGHNT and YYREEE (reference sequence). V shed 4 bases, J shed 11 bases, and the junction held 15 bases outside the gene matches. CDR3 protein: CASSEPGQGKSRAFF. CDR3 nucleotide sequence: TGTGCCAGCAGCGAACCGGGACAGGGAAAATCTCGGGCTTTCTTT.

A remark on this clone: Other DNA sequences from this sample encode an identical CDR3 as well. The genes are TRBV7-3 and TRBJ1-2; a weak D match, TRBD1 (5 bases). V shed 5 bases and J shed 4 bases, with 11 bases lying between them. The CDR3 loop spans 13 amino acids. Germline loops: CDR1 SGHTA, CDR2 FQGTGA. CDR3 nucleotide sequence: TGTGCCAGCAGCCCCGGGACGGGCTATGGCTACACCTTC. Its translation is CASSPGTGYGYTF.

Only a few counts were recorded for this clone. The chain employs TRBV11-2 and TRBJ1-2; a weak D match, TRBD1 (6 bases). Germline CDR1 SGHAT, CDR2 FQNNGV. The CDR3 covers 13 residues. The ends were cut back, 5 bases at V and 4 bases at J, with 11 bases in the middle. This chain's CDR3 is CASSVGQSYGYTF. The CDR3, as DNA: TGTGCCAGCAGCGTCGGACAGAGCTATGGCTACACCTTC. Based on the CDR3 plus reference TRBV11-2 and TRBJ1-2, the full variable domain is EAGVAQSPRYKIIEKRQSVAFWCNPISGHATLYWYQQILGQGPKLLIQFQNNGVVDDSQLPKDRFSAERLKGVDSTLKIQPAKLEDSAVYLCASSVGQSYGYTFGSGTRLTVV.

This rearrangement joins TRBV9 to TRBJ2-2; 8 bases agree with TRBD2. CDR1 and CDR2 (germline): SGDLS, YYNGEE. The CDR3 has 14 residues. After removal of 3 bases from V and 3 bases from J, the junction contained 1 base not matched to a gene. CDR3 in amino acids: CASSGGGHTGELFF. CDR3 sequence (DNA): TGTGCCAGCAGCGGCGGGGGGCACACCGGGGAGCTGTTTTTT.

The chain couples TRBV4-2 to TRBJ2-7; 8 nucleotides match TRBD2. Looked up from germline, CDR1 is LGHNA and CDR2 is YNFKEQ. V shed 2 bases and J 2 bases; nucleotides not matched to a gene: 5. This CDR3 contains 15 residues. This CDR3 reads CASSQTSGSAYEQYF. For the CDR3, the DNA is TGTGCCAGCAGCCAAACCAGCGGGAGTGCCTACGAGCAGTACTTC.

V usage is TRBV25-1 and J usage is TRBJ2-3; D may be TRBD1 (6 bases). Germline V gene lookup returns CDR1 MGHDK and CDR2 SYGVNS. There are 14 residues in the CDR3. Trimming took off 6 bases at V and 2 bases at J, with 12 bases between the two ends. The CDR3 spells CASSRQALTDTQYF. In DNA form, the CDR3 reads TGTGCCAGCAGCAGACAGGCTCTCACAGATACGCAGTATTTT.

V is TRBV10-3 and J is TRBJ2-7; TRBD2 agrees at 7 bases. V was clipped by 5 bases and J by 5 bases; unmatched bases: 0. The CDR3 runs to 11 residues. Germline CDR1 reads ENHRY; CDR2 reads SYGVKD. The CDR3 DNA follows: TGTGCCATCAGTCGGGAGGACGAGCAGTACTTC. Translated: CAISREDEQYF.

This clone was seen a few times. This rearrangement joins TRBV6-6 to TRBJ2-1, with TRBD2 as a possible D gene (6 bases). Germline CDR1 and CDR2: MNHNY and SVGAGI (reference sequence). V was cut by 6 bases and J by 9 bases, with 9 bases left in between. This CDR3 has 11 residues. CDR3 protein: CASRQAGEQFF. The CDR3 coding sequence is TGTGCCAGCAGGCAAGCGGGTGAGCAGTTCTTC.

The CDR3: CAWSRTGTAAKTQYF. The CDR3 DNA follows: TGTGCCTGGAGTCGGACCGGGACTGCGGCAAAGACCCAGTACTTC. The rearrangement joins TRBV30 to TRBJ2-5, with D perhaps matching TRBD2 (6 bases). The germline V and J ends were trimmed by 2 bases and 6 bases, with 19 bases remaining between them. Germline CDR1 reads GTSNPN; CDR2 reads SVGIG (reference sequence). The CDR3 has 15 residues.

The chain has TRBV30 and TRBJ1-1; 8 bases align to TRBD1. Germline V gives CDR1 GTSNPN, CDR2 SVGIG (reference sequence). This CDR3 spans 13 amino acids. CDR3 bases: TGTGCTTTTGGGACAGGTTTGAACACTGAAGCTTTCTTT. Translated, it gives CAFGTGLNTEAFF.

This clone was counted a few times. The CDR3 nucleotides read TGTGCCAGCAGCGGGATAGCGGCCCCGGGAGAGACCCAGTACTTC. Translated, it gives CASSGIAAPGETQYF. The chain combines TRBV9 with TRBJ2-5; D may be TRBD2 (6 bases). From germline, CDR1 is SGDLS and CDR2 YYNGEE. This CDR3 has 15 residues. With 3 bases removed from V and 4 bases from J, the gap between germline ends came to 16 bases. The entire variable domain, with the rest obtained from reference TRBV9 and TRBJ2-5, is as follows: DSGVTQTPKHLITATGQRVTLRCSPRSGDLSVYWYQQSLDQGLQFLIQYYNGEERAKGNILERFSAQQFPDLHSELNLSSLELGDSALYFCASSGIAAPGETQYFGPGTRLLVL.

V usage is TRBV7-6 and J usage is TRBJ1-1; possible D gene TRBD1, 6 bases. The length of the CDR3 is 15 residues. From germline, CDR1 is SGHVS and CDR2 FNYEAQ. V was clipped by 5 bases and J by 1 base, with 14 bases between them. The CDR3 loop reads CASSPGGGGNTEAFF. The CDR3 nucleotides read TGTGCCAGCAGCCCCGGAGGGGGTGGGAACACTGAAGCTTTCTTT. Drawing the rest from reference TRBV7-6 and TRBJ1-1, the complete variable domain is GAGVSQSPRYKVTKRGQDVALRCDPISGHVSLYWYRQALGQGPEFLTYFNYEAQQDKSGLPNDRFSAERPEGSISTLTIQRTEQRDSAMYRCASSPGGGGNTEAFFGQGTRLTVV.

The table lists this clone with a few counts. The rearrangement joins TRBV4-1 to TRBJ2-1; 11 bases match TRBD2. V was clipped by 3 bases and J by 10 bases; unmatched bases: 8. This CDR3 has 15 residues. Germline lookup yields CDR1 MGHRA and CDR2 YSYEKL. CDR3 sequence (DNA): TGCGCCAGCAGCCATCCTGACCTAGCGGGAGGAGAGCAGTTCTTC. Its translation is CASSHPDLAGGEQFF.